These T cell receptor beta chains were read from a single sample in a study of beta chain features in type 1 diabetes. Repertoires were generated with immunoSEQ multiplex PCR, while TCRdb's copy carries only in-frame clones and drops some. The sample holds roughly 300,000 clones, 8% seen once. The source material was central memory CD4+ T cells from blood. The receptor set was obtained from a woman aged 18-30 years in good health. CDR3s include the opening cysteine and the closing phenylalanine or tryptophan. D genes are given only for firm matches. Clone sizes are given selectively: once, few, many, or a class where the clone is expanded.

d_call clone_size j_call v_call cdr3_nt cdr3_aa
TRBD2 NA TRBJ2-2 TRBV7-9 TGTGCCAGCAGCTTCCGACTAGCGGGAGACTTCGGGGAGCTGTTTTTT CASSFRLAGDFGELFF
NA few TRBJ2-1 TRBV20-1 TGCAGTGCTAGTCCGGGACTTGAGCAGTTCTTC CSASPGLEQFF
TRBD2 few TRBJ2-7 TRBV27 TGTGCCAGCAGTATTCGGGCTAGCGGGAGAATCTCCTACGAGCAGTACTTC CASSIRASGRISYEQYF
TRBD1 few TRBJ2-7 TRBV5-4 TGTGCCAGCAGCTCGGGACAGCACGGTTTGTACGAGCAGTACTTC CASSSGQHGLYEQYF
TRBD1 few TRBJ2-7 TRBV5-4 TGTGCCAGCAGCTTGAGGGGACAGGGTGTGTACGAGCAGTACTTC CASSLRGQGVYEQYF
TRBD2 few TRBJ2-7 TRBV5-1 TGCGCCAGCAGCATCGGACTAGCGGGAGGTCCCTCCTACGAGCAGTACTTC CASSIGLAGGPSYEQYF
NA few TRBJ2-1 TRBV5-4 TGTGCCAGCAGCTTGGTGCGGGCGTACGGCAATGAGCAGTTCTTC CASSLVRAYGNEQFF
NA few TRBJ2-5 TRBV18 TGTGCCAGCTCACCTACCTGGCAGGGGCGGGAGACCCAGTACTTC CASSPTWQGRETQYF
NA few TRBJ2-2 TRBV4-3 TGCGCCAGCAGCCAAGAGTCCTATCTCTCTGAGCTGTTTTTT CASSQESYLSELFF
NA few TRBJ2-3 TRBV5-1 TGCGCCAGCAGCTTGGAGGGGGGCACAGATACGCAGTATTTT CASSLEGGTDTQYF
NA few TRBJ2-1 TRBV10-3 TGTGCCATCAGTGAGTCCGGGGACTCCTACAATGAGCAGTTCTTC CAISESGDSYNEQFF
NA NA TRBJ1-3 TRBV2 TGTGCCAGCAGTGCCCCAGGAGCCGGAAACACCATATATTTT CASSAPGAGNTIYF
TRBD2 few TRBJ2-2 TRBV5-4 TGTGCCAGCAGCCCGCCACTAGCGACCGACACCGGGGAGCTGTTTTTT CASSPPLATDTGELFF
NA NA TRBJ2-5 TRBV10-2 TGCGCCAGCAGTGAGTCTCCCTGGCAGGCCGGGGGGACCCAGTACTTC CASSESPWQAGGTQYF
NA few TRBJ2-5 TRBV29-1 TGCAGCGCTCTCCGGGACCTCAATGGAGGGACCCAGTACTTC CSALRDLNGGTQYF
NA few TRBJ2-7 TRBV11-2 TGTGCCAGCAGCTTAGGGTGGCGGGGCAGCTACGAGCAGTACTTC CASSLGWRGSYEQYF
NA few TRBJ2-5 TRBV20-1 TGCAGTGCCCGAGTTAGGGAGACCCAGTACTTC CSARVRETQYF
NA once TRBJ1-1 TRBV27 TGTGCCAGCAGTTTAGGTCGGAACATGAACACTGAAGCTTTCTTT CASSLGRNMNTEAFF
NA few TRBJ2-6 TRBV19 TGTGCCAGTAAAAACGGGGACTCTGGGGCCAACGTCCTGACTTTC CASKNGDSGANVLTF